These 17 T cell receptor beta chains share one sample of origin, sequenced in a study of lymphopenia after photon versus proton radiotherapy. Assay used: immunoSEQ multiplex PCR; TCRdb lists only in-frame clones, some missing. The sample has about 68,000 clones, roughly 93% seen once. Sample: peripheral blood, taken from a patient treated with photon-based radiotherapy. These receptor sequences come from a woman in her 70s with pancreatic cancer.

A note on this clone: Other DNA sequences in the same sample also yield this CDR3. V gene TRBV6-5 combines with J gene TRBJ1-1; D is unresolved. The CDR3 is made up of 13 amino acids. Per the germline V gene, CDR1 is MNHEY and CDR2 is SVGAGI. Trimming removed 0 bases at V and 1 base at J, with 3 bases between. The CDR3 DNA reads as TGTGCCAGCAGTTACTCTTGGAACACTGAAGCTTTCTTT. Protein product: CASSYSWNTEAFF.

This chain connects TRBV2 to TRBJ2-2, with 9 bases identical to TRBD2. Germline CDR1 reads SNHLY; CDR2 reads FYNNEI. The CDR3 runs to 17 residues. The V segment lost 3 bases and the J segment 4 bases; nucleotides outside the gene matches: 9. DNA for the CDR3: TGTGCCAGCAGTGAGAGTGGCGGACTAGCGTCCACCGGGGAGCTGTTTTTT. Amino acid sequence: CASSESGGLASTGELFF.

J is TRBJ2-1 and V is TRBV5-4, with D perhaps assigned TRBD1 or TRBD2 (5 bases each). The germline V gene has CDR1 SGHNT and CDR2 YYREEE (reference sequence). The CDR3 runs 13 residues. The V end lost 2 bases, the J end lost 7 bases, and 10 bases lay between the germline ends. In DNA, the CDR3 is TGTGCCAGCAGCTTCGCCGGGGCGAATGAGCAGTTCTTC. Protein sequence: CASSFAGANEQFF.

The chain has TRBV27 and TRBJ2-7; 8 bases are a match to TRBD2. This CDR3 region has 16 residues. The V segment lost 5 bases and the J segment 3 bases; nucleotides outside the gene matches: 12. The germline V gene has CDR1 MNHEY and CDR2 SMNVEV (reference sequence). CDR3 sequence: CASSPLWVAGGYEQYF. The CDR3 DNA is TGTGCCAGCAGTCCCCTGTGGGTGGCGGGAGGCTACGAGCAGTACTTC.

The V call is TRBV25-1, the J call TRBJ2-2; 9 bases map to TRBD1. CDR3 length equals 17 residues. V lost 3 bases to trimming and J lost 3 bases; unmatched junction nucleotides: 8. The germline CDR1 and CDR2 sequences are MGHDK and SYGVNS. The CDR3 region is CASSDRDRVGHTGELFF. CDR3 nucleotides: TGTGCCAGCAGTGACCGGGACAGGGTAGGGCACACCGGGGAGCTGTTTTTT.

This clone was recorded a few times. This sequence joins TRBV4-3 and TRBJ1-3; D is unresolved. Germline lookup yields CDR1 LGHNA and CDR2 YSLEER. The CDR3 has 13 residues. Trimming removed 0 bases at V and 4 bases at J, with 4 bases between. The CDR3 DNA reads as TGCGCCAGCAGCCAAGAATCAGGAAACACCATATATTTT. As protein: CASSQESGNTIYF.

This CDR3 reads CASSAGPGTYNEQFF. The CDR3, as DNA: TGTGCCAGCAGTGCGGGGCCCGGGACCTACAATGAGCAGTTCTTC. This rearrangement joins TRBV6-1 to TRBJ2-1; D may be TRBD1 or TRBD2 (5 bases each). The CDR3 contains 15 residues. Germline values: CDR1 MNHNS, CDR2 SASEGT. V dropped 4 bases and J dropped 2 bases, with 12 bases sitting between them.

This clone occurred a few times. A read error may account for a junction end that differs from germline. CDR3 bases: TGTGCCAGCAGCCAAGGTAATAAGCCCCAGCATTTT. Amino acid sequence: CASSQGNKPQHF. J is TRBJ1-5 and V is TRBV4-1; D not resolved. The CDR3 is made up of 12 amino acids. Germline loops: CDR1 MGHRA, CDR2 YSYEKL.

This chain links TRBV9 with TRBJ2-1, with D unclear. This CDR3 has 12 residues. Germline V CDR1 and CDR2: SGDLS, YYNGEE. V gave up 0 bases and J gave up 9 bases, with 7 bases separating them. CDR3 amino acids: CASSVDWAEQFF. Here the CDR3 DNA reads TGTGCCAGCAGCGTAGACTGGGCTGAGCAGTTCTTC.

The V and J genes are TRBV6-6 and TRBJ2-1; no reliable D call. Germline V gene lookup returns CDR1 MNHNY and CDR2 SVGAGI (reference sequence). V was pared by 10 bases and J by 7 bases, with 11 bases between. This CDR3 is 11 amino acids long. This CDR3 reads CATWWRNEQFF. The CDR3, as DNA: TGTGCCACCTGGTGGCGGAATGAGCAGTTCTTC.

V usage is TRBV5-1 and J usage is TRBJ1-1, with 9 bases fitting TRBD1. There are 16 residues in the CDR3. V was clipped by 0 bases and J by 5 bases; unmatched bases: 8. CDR1 SGHRS and CDR2 YFSETQ come from the germline V gene. The CDR3 protein is CASSLARTGAKTEAFF. The CDR3 coding sequence is TGCGCCAGCAGCTTGGCGAGGACAGGGGCCAAAACTGAAGCTTTCTTT. Using reference TRBV5-1 and TRBJ1-1 for the parts outside the CDR3, the full variable domain is KAGVTQTPRYLIKTRGQQVTLSCSPISGHRSVSWYQQTPGQGLQFLFEYFSETQRNKGNFPGRFSGRQFSNSRSEMNVSTLELGDSALYLCASSLARTGAKTEAFFGQGTRLTVV.

This chain connects TRBV5-4 to TRBJ1-1; D is perhaps TRBD1 (6 bases). V lost 0 bases and J lost 7, with 16 bases in between. The germline V gene has CDR1 SGHNT and CDR2 YYREEE (reference sequence). The CDR3 totals 15 residues. CDR3 amino acids: CASSLVGVRGDEAFF. For the CDR3, the DNA is TGTGCCAGCAGCTTGGTAGGGGTCAGGGGAGATGAAGCTTTCTTT.

The J gene is TRBJ1-5, the V gene TRBV4-1; D might be TRBD1 (5 bases). V lost 4 bases and J 6 bases, leaving 13 bases between the germline ends. Looked up from germline, CDR1 is MGHRA and CDR2 is YSYEKL. The CDR3 totals 14 residues. This CDR3 reads CASSLEGVGQPQHF. CDR3 nucleotide sequence: TGCGCCAGCAGCCTAGAAGGGGTAGGTCAGCCCCAGCATTTT.

The V and J genes are TRBV5-1 and TRBJ2-2; 7 positions match TRBD2. The V gene's germline CDR1 is SGHRS and CDR2 YFSETQ. With 2 bases clipped from V and 4 bases from J, the junction kept 2 bases outside the gene matches. There are 14 residues in the CDR3. This CDR3 reads CASSLRGSTGELFF. The CDR3 DNA reads as TGCGCCAGCAGCTTACGCGGGAGCACCGGGGAGCTGTTTTTT.

This clone has only a few counts. V is TRBV28 and J is TRBJ1-5; D not certain. CDR1 and CDR2 (germline): MDHEN, SYDVKM. CDR3 length: 14 amino acids. Trimming stripped 6 bases from V and 0 bases from J, with 9 bases between. CDR3 protein: CASSPFHSNQPQHF. The CDR3 coding sequence is TGTGCCAGCAGCCCATTCCATAGCAATCAGCCCCAGCATTTT.

J is TRBJ2-7 and V is TRBV20-1, with D perhaps TRBD1 (6 bases). The germline V and J ends were trimmed by 6 bases and 5 bases, with 11 bases remaining between them. The germline CDR1 and CDR2 sequences are DFQATT and SNEGSKA (reference sequence). This CDR3 comprises 11 residues. In DNA form, the CDR3 reads TGCAGTGCAACACAGGGCGACGAGCAGTACTTC. As protein: CSATQGDEQYF.

The chain carries TRBV5-1 and TRBJ1-2; TRBD1 aligns across 8 bases. The CDR3 has 13 amino acids. CDR1 is SGHRS, CDR2 YFSETQ, per germline. V lost 5 bases, J lost 3 bases, and 3 bases stayed unmatched. The CDR3 sequence is CASRMDRDYGYTF. CDR3 coding DNA: TGCGCCAGCAGAATGGACAGGGACTATGGCTACACCTTC.